Listed below are T cell receptor beta chains from one sample, sequenced in a study of T cell responses to AZD1222 COVID-19 vaccine. Data came from immunoSEQ multiplex PCR; TCRdb stores just in-frame clones and leaves some out. The table lists about 79,000 clones, around 82% of them singletons. The material sequenced was peripheral blood, taken on day 0 of AZD1222 vaccination. All receptors derive from an adult in good health. Each CDR3 is given with its conserved first and last residue. The D gene is left open where the match is weak. Some rows mark clone size as missing; the rest say once, few, many or name a class of expanded clone.

clone size: NA
V gene: TRBV7-3
J gene: TRBJ1-1
D gene: NA
CDR3 protein: CASSLSRRTEAFF
CDR3 DNA: TGTGCCAGCAGCTTAAGCCGAAGGACTGAAGCTTTCTTT

clone size: NA
V gene: TRBV28
J gene: TRBJ1-5
D gene: NA
CDR3 protein: CASSLSGQIQHF
CDR3 DNA: TGTGCCAGCAGTTTATCCGGACAGATCCAGCATTTT

clone size: NA
V gene: TRBV29-1
J gene: TRBJ2-2
D gene: TRBD1
CDR3 protein: CSVRTGERNTGELFF
CDR3 DNA: TGCAGCGTCAGGACAGGGGAAAGGAACACCGGGGAGCTGTTTTTT

clone size: once
V gene: TRBV5-8
J gene: TRBJ1-2
D gene: NA
CDR3 protein: CASSFAGQGPYGYTF
CDR3 DNA: TGTGCCAGCAGCTTCGCGGGGCAGGGGCCCTATGGCTACACCTTC

clone size: NA
V gene: TRBV23-1
J gene: TRBJ2-7
D gene: TRBD1
CDR3 protein: CASSQFLQGSLLLYEQYF
CDR3 DNA: TGCGCCAGCAGTCAATTCCTACAGGGGTCCCTTCTCTTATACGAGCAGTACTTC

clone size: few
V gene: TRBV5-1
J gene: TRBJ2-5
D gene: TRBD2
CDR3 protein: CASSSSGTQETQYF
CDR3 DNA: TGCGCCAGCAGCTCAAGCGGGACCCAAGAGACCCAGTACTTC

clone size: NA
V gene: TRBV15
J gene: TRBJ1-1
D gene: NA
CDR3 protein: CATSRGVWDTEAFF
CDR3 DNA: TGTGCCACCAGCAGAGGGGTTTGGGACACTGAAGCTTTCTTT

clone size: NA
V gene: TRBV5-1
J gene: TRBJ2-3
D gene: TRBD2
CDR3 protein: CASSLNSGLVADTQYF
CDR3 DNA: TGCGCCAGCAGCTTGAATTCGGGACTAGTAGCAGATACGCAGTATTTT

clone size: NA
V gene: TRBV18
J gene: TRBJ1-1
D gene: NA
CDR3 protein: CASSIGRDEAFF
CDR3 DNA: TGTGCCAGCTCGATCGGACGGGATGAAGCTTTCTTT

clone size: once
V gene: TRBV18
J gene: TRBJ2-5
D gene: NA
CDR3 protein: CASSPRVQETQYF
CDR3 DNA: TGTGCCAGCTCACCACGGGTACAAGAGACCCAGTACTTC

clone size: NA
V gene: TRBV7-6
J gene: TRBJ1-1
D gene: NA
CDR3 protein: CASSDPGNTEAFF
CDR3 DNA: TGTGCCAGCAGCGACCCAGGGAACACTGAAGCTTTCTTT

clone size: NA
V gene: TRBV11-2
J gene: TRBJ2-1
D gene: TRBD1
CDR3 protein: CASSLQSGTGLGEQFF
CDR3 DNA: TGTGCCAGCAGCTTGCAATCCGGGACAGGCCTCGGGGAGCAGTTCTTC

clone size: NA
V gene: TRBV19
J gene: TRBJ2-4
D gene: NA
CDR3 protein: CATGLGGKNIQYF
CDR3 DNA: TGTGCCACAGGGCTCGGAGGCAAAAACATTCAGTACTTC

clone size: NA
V gene: TRBV23-1
J gene: TRBJ1-6
D gene: NA
CDR3 protein: CASSQGGRLNSPLHF
CDR3 DNA: TGCGCCAGCAGTCAGGGGGGGCGGCTGAATTCACCCCTCCACTTT

clone size: few
V gene: TRBV6-1
J gene: TRBJ2-7
D gene: TRBD1
CDR3 protein: CASSEGTGTGSSEQYF
CDR3 DNA: TGTGCCAGCAGTGAGGGAACCGGGACAGGGAGTTCCGAGCAGTACTTC

clone size: NA
V gene: TRBV5-1
J gene: TRBJ1-2
D gene: NA
CDR3 protein: CASSLGDGASHGYTF
CDR3 DNA: TGCGCCAGCAGCTTGGGGGACGGTGCAAGCCATGGCTACACCTTC

clone size: once
V gene: TRBV5-1
J gene: TRBJ1-1
D gene: NA
CDR3 protein: CASSLSTGGTNTEAFF
CDR3 DNA: TGCGCCAGCAGCCTAAGTACGGGGGGTACCAACACTGAAGCTTTCTTT

clone size: NA
V gene: TRBV7-2
J gene: TRBJ1-1
D gene: NA
CDR3 protein: CASSKLKRAPEAFF
CDR3 DNA: TGTGCCAGCAGCAAGCTCAAAAGGGCCCCTGAAGCTTTCTTT

clone size: NA
V gene: TRBV14
J gene: TRBJ1-1
D gene: NA
CDR3 protein: CASSQVVLTEAFF
CDR3 DNA: TGTGCCAGCAGCCAAGTCGTCTTGACTGAAGCTTTCTTT

clone size: NA
V gene: TRBV18
J gene: TRBJ1-4
D gene: NA
CDR3 protein: CASSPRDGGAFNEKLFF
CDR3 DNA: TGTGCCAGCTCACCACGGGACGGCGGCGCTTTTAATGAAAAACTGTTTTTT

clone size: NA
V gene: TRBV18
J gene: TRBJ1-5
D gene: NA
CDR3 protein: CASSPDRNQPQHF
CDR3 DNA: TGTGCCAGCTCACCGGACCGTAATCAGCCCCAGCATTTT

clone size: few
V gene: TRBV27
J gene: TRBJ1-1
D gene: TRBD1
CDR3 protein: CASSITGTGGFPGTEAFF
CDR3 DNA: TGTGCCAGCAGTATAACCGGGACAGGGGGATTCCCGGGCACTGAAGCTTTCTTT

clone size: once
V gene: TRBV27
J gene: TRBJ2-7
D gene: NA
CDR3 protein: CASSSPPGREQYF
CDR3 DNA: TGTGCCAGCAGCAGCCCCCCAGGGAGGGAGCAGTACTTC

clone size: few
V gene: TRBV6-5
J gene: TRBJ1-2
D gene: NA
CDR3 protein: CASSPRGGGYTF
CDR3 DNA: TGTGCCAGCAGTCCCAGGGGAGGTGGCTACACCTTC

clone size: NA
V gene: TRBV30
J gene: TRBJ1-5
D gene: NA
CDR3 protein: CAWSTPGTPFGQPQHF
CDR3 DNA: TGTGCCTGGAGTACTCCCGGGACACCGTTTGGGCAGCCCCAGCATTTT

clone size: few
V gene: TRBV30
J gene: TRBJ1-1
D gene: TRBD1
CDR3 protein: CAWRRDRGRHTEAFF
CDR3 DNA: TGTGCCTGGAGGCGAGACAGGGGGCGACACACTGAAGCTTTCTTT

clone size: NA
V gene: TRBV18
J gene: TRBJ2-3
D gene: NA
CDR3 protein: CASSPAAGTDTQYF
CDR3 DNA: TGTGCCAGCTCACCGGCAGCCGGCACAGATACGCAGTATTTT